The 27 T cell receptor beta chains presented below share a single source sample, sequenced in a study of blood T cell repertoires in COVID-19. Assay: immunoSEQ multiplex PCR; the TCRdb copy retains only in-frame clones and omits some. The sample includes roughly 290,000 clones, 90% of them seen just once. Sequencing used peripheral blood. These TCRs come from a woman aged 25-40 years with COVID-19, enrolled during active disease.

The chain employs TRBV6-5 and TRBJ1-5, with 8 nucleotides matching TRBD1. Trimming at V came to 6 bases and at J to 0 bases, leaving 4 bases not matched to a gene. CDR1 is MNHEY, CDR2 SVGAGI, per germline. CDR3 length equals 15 residues. In nucleotides, the CDR3 is TGTGCCAGCAGCCGGACAGGGAGTAGCAATCAGCCCCAGCATTTT. Translation gives CASSRTGSSNQPQHF.

The chain uses TRBV7-2 and TRBJ2-1; tentatively, D is TRBD2 (5 bases). The CDR3 has 12 amino acids. The germline CDR1 and CDR2 sequences are SGHTA and FQGNSA. V lost 1 base and J lost 10, with 8 bases in between. The CDR3 DNA reads as TGTGCCAGCAGCTTAGGTAGCGTGGAGCAGTTCTTC. Translated: CASSLGSVEQFF.

V usage is TRBV19 and J usage is TRBJ1-6; 8 nucleotides line up with TRBD1. The CDR3 contains 14 residues. CDR1 and CDR2 (germline): LNHDA, SQIVND (reference sequence). After removal of 9 bases from V and 6 bases from J, the junction contained 7 bases not matched to a gene. The CDR3 DNA reads as TGTGCCAGCGGGACAGGTGTTATTAATTCACCCCTCCACTTT. As protein: CASGTGVINSPLHF.

This chain uses TRBV28 with TRBJ2-7; 8 nucleotides match TRBD2. Trimming removed 6 bases from V and 1 base from J; junction bases left unmatched: 5. Germline V gene data show CDR1 as MDHEN and CDR2 as SYDVKM. The CDR3 has 14 residues. CDR3 protein: CASSRTSGSYEQYF. DNA of the CDR3: TGTGCCAGCAGCCGCACTAGCGGTTCCTACGAGCAGTACTTC.

The chain joins TRBV2 to TRBJ2-3; D gene unclear. The V gene lost 4 bases and the J gene lost 7 bases, with 12 bases spanning the gap. The CDR3 runs to 13 residues. The germline V gene has CDR1 SNHLY and CDR2 FYNNEI. The CDR3 DNA is TGTGCCAGCAGTGGGGTAGACACCTATACGCAGTATTTT. Its translation is CASSGVDTYTQYF.

The chain recombines TRBV12-3 or TRBV12-4 with TRBJ2-3, with D hard to call. There are 12 residues in the CDR3. V lost 8 bases and J 0 bases, leaving 6 bases between the germline ends. The chain's CDR3 is CASSSSTDTQYF. The CDR3 nucleotides are TGTGCCAGCTCGAGCAGCACAGATACGCAGTATTTT.

The V gene is TRBV28, the J gene TRBJ1-2; the D gene is possibly TRBD1 (6 bases). The CDR3 extends over 11 amino acids. The V gene lost 4 bases and the J gene lost 10 bases, with 10 bases spanning the gap. CDR1 MDHEN and CDR2 SYDVKM come from the germline V gene. The CDR3 sequence is CASSSGVVYTF. For the CDR3, the DNA is TGTGCCAGCAGTTCAGGGGTTGTCTACACCTTC.

The V gene is TRBV6-5, the J gene TRBJ2-7; TRBD1 is a possible D gene (5 bases). V was shortened by 5 bases and J by 6 bases, with 17 bases between the two germline ends. The CDR3 length is 14 residues. CDR1 and CDR2 from the germline V gene are MNHEY and SVGAGI. The CDR3 DNA reads TGTGCCAGCAGTCTAAGGGCAGGGAACTCCGAGCAGTACTTC. This gives the protein CASSLRAGNSEQYF.

The gene calls are TRBV2 and TRBJ2-3; 9 nucleotides line up with TRBD1. The V gene end was trimmed by 4 bases and the J gene end by 1 base; junction bases not matched to a gene: 0. Germline loops: CDR1 SNHLY, CDR2 FYNNEI. This CDR3 contains 14 residues. As DNA, the CDR3 is TGTGCCAGCAGTGGGGACAGGGGCACAGATACGCAGTATTTT. Its protein product is CASSGDRGTDTQYF.

A few counts support this clone. This sequence joins TRBV11-2 and TRBJ1-5; 9 nucleotides agree with TRBD1. The J segment lost 3 bases and the V segment lost 5 bases, leaving 11 bases of the junction unmatched. The CDR3 totals 17 residues. CDR1 is SGHAT and CDR2 is FQNNGV in the germline V gene. CDR3 protein: CASSTPDRGLLNQPQHF. DNA of the CDR3: TGTGCCAGCAGCACGCCGGACAGGGGACTCCTCAATCAGCCCCAGCATTTT.

The chain carries TRBV7-9 and TRBJ2-1; possibly TRBD2 for D (6 bases). From germline, CDR1 is SEHNR and CDR2 FQNEAQ (reference sequence). Deletions cut 7 bases from V and 6 bases from J, with 19 bases between. The CDR3 runs to 15 residues. The CDR3, as DNA: TGTGCCAGCACCCTAGCCGGAGGGTTGGGCAATGAGCAGTTCTTC. It is translated as CASTLAGGLGNEQFF. Drawing the rest from reference TRBV7-9 and TRBJ2-1, the complete variable domain is DTGVSQNPRHKITKRGQNVTFRCDPISEHNRLYWYRQTLGQGPEFLTYFQNEAQLEKSRLLSDRFSAERPKGSFSTLEIQRTEQGDSAMYLCASTLAGGLGNEQFFGPGTRLTVL.

The chain recombines TRBV7-2 with TRBJ1-4; TRBD1 matches at 8 bases. With V trimmed by 3 bases and J by 8 bases, 5 bases remained unmatched. CDR3 length: 14 amino acids. The V gene's germline CDR1 is SGHTA and CDR2 FQGNSA. The CDR3 DNA follows: TGTGCCAGCAGCTTGACAGGGGAAGGGGAAAAACTGTTTTTT. It encodes CASSLTGEGEKLFF.

The chain combines TRBV5-5 with TRBJ2-1, with TRBD2 as a possible D gene (5 bases). Per germline, CDR1 SGHKS and CDR2 YYEKEE (reference sequence). The CDR3 is made up of 15 amino acids. Trimming shortened V by 4 bases and J by 2 bases, and 13 bases separated the two germline ends. The CDR3 loop reads CASSQVAPTYNEQFF. Here the CDR3 DNA reads TGTGCCAGCAGCCAGGTAGCGCCGACCTACAATGAGCAGTTCTTC.

This sequence joins TRBV4-2 and TRBJ2-2, with 12 positions matching TRBD2. The V gene end was trimmed by 3 bases and the J gene end by 2 bases; junction bases not matched to a gene: 1. The CDR3 contains 16 residues. Germline values: CDR1 LGHNA, CDR2 YNFKEQ. The DNA for the CDR3 is TGTGCCAGCAGCCAGGGACTAGCGGGTAACACCGGGGAGCTGTTTTTT. Its protein product is CASSQGLAGNTGELFF.

This clone was detected once. This chain joins TRBV4-1 and TRBJ2-2, with 8 bases aligning to TRBD1. Looked up from germline, CDR1 is MGHRA and CDR2 is YSYEKL. CDR3 size: 16 residues. Trimming took 4 bases from V and 3 from J; bases not matched to a gene: 7. Here the CDR3 DNA reads TGCGCCAGCAGCCCCCGGACAGGGTCGGACACCGGGGAGCTGTTTTTT. It codes for CASSPRTGSDTGELFF.

The sample holds one count of this clone. This chain uses TRBV24-1 with TRBJ2-7, with TRBD1 as a possible D gene (6 bases). The CDR3 consists of 14 residues. Trimming took off 7 bases at V and 4 bases at J, with 16 bases between the two ends. Looked up from germline, CDR1 is KGHDR and CDR2 is SFDVKD. The CDR3 DNA reads TGTGCCACCAGAAAGACAGGAATGGATTACGAGCAGTACTTC. Its translation: CATRKTGMDYEQYF.

The DNA for the CDR3 is TGTGCCAGCAGCTTAGGTACTTCTGGGGCCAACGTCCTGACTTTC. It yields the protein CASSLGTSGANVLTF. The chain recombines TRBV11-2 with TRBJ2-6; the D is unclear. CDR3 length equals 15 residues. V was cut by 1 base and J by 1 base, with 5 bases left in between. Per the germline V gene, CDR1 is SGHAT and CDR2 is FQNNGV.

The chain combines TRBV28 with TRBJ1-1, with a possible D match to TRBD1 (6 bases). Trimming cost V 2 bases and J 4 bases, with 11 bases left between them. The germline CDR1 and CDR2 sequences are MDHEN and SYDVKM. The CDR3 has 14 amino acids. The CDR3, as DNA: TGTGCCAGCAGTTTAGTGGACAGTGTCACTGAAGCTTTCTTT. Protein product: CASSLVDSVTEAFF.

This sequence joins TRBV19 and TRBJ2-7; 8 bases line up with TRBD2. Germline CDR1 LNHDA, CDR2 SQIVND (reference sequence). The CDR3 loop spans 15 amino acids. V gave up 6 bases and J gave up 6 bases; unmatched junction bases: 13. The chain's CDR3 is CASREIGRASSEQYF. The CDR3 DNA is TGTGCCAGTAGAGAGATCGGGAGGGCCTCGAGCGAGCAGTACTTC.

The V and J genes are TRBV2 and TRBJ2-2, with D tentatively TRBD2 (6 bases). V was clipped by 6 bases and J by 2 bases, with 16 bases between them. This CDR3 region has 16 residues. Germline CDR1 is SNHLY and CDR2 is FYNNEI. In DNA, the CDR3 is TGTGCCAGCAGGATAGCGGAGTGGTACAACACCGGGGAGCTGTTTTTT. It is translated as CASRIAEWYNTGELFF.

V usage is TRBV19 and J usage is TRBJ2-5; 8 nucleotides align to TRBD1. The CDR3 is 13 amino acids. The germline V gene encodes CDR1 LNHDA and CDR2 SQIVND (reference sequence). V gave up 5 bases and J gave up 5 bases; unmatched junction bases: 4. In nucleotides, the CDR3 is TGTGCCAGTAGTCACCCAGGGGGCGAGACCCAGTACTTC. Protein sequence: CASSHPGGETQYF.

The chain links TRBV5-4 to TRBJ1-4; D is possibly TRBD1 (6 bases). Germline V CDR1 and CDR2: SGHNT, YYREEE (reference sequence). The CDR3 has 14 residues. Trimming stripped 4 bases from V and 5 bases from J, with 12 bases between. The CDR3 region is CASSQQGANEKLFF. Here the CDR3 DNA reads TGTGCCAGCAGCCAACAGGGAGCAAATGAAAAACTGTTTTTT.

This rearrangement joins TRBV2 to TRBJ2-5, with no clear D. CDR1 SNHLY and CDR2 FYNNEI come from the germline V gene. The CDR3 length is 12 residues. With 7 bases removed from V and 4 bases from J, the gap between germline ends came to 10 bases. The DNA for the CDR3 is TGTGCCAGCACCGAGGTGGTAGAGACCCAGTACTTC. Protein sequence: CASTEVVETQYF.

The chain employs TRBV2 and TRBJ2-5, with 10 bases matching TRBD1. V was pared by 5 bases and J by 0 bases, with 3 bases of the junction left unmatched. This CDR3 has 15 amino acids. CDR1 is SNHLY and CDR2 is FYNNEI in the germline V gene. CDR3 amino acids: CASSWDRGNQETQYF. The CDR3 coding sequence is TGTGCCAGCAGTTGGGACAGGGGTAACCAAGAGACCCAGTACTTC. Looking up the rest from reference TRBV2 and TRBJ2-5 gives the full variable domain: EPEVTQTPSHQVTQMGQEVILRCVPISNHLYFYWYRQILGQKVEFLVSFYNNEISEKSEIFDDQFSVERPDGSNFTLKIRSTKLEDSAMYFCASSWDRGNQETQYFGPGTRLLVL.

This chain connects TRBV28 to TRBJ1-2; possible D gene TRBD1, 6 bases. The CDR3 is made up of 14 amino acids. Germline CDR1 is MDHEN and CDR2 is SYDVKM. V was cut by 7 bases and J by 7 bases, with 19 bases left in between. The CDR3 DNA follows: TGTGCCAGCAACGAATTAAACAGGGTTAGTGGCTACACCTTC. Translating it yields CASNELNRVSGYTF.

J is TRBJ2-7 and V is TRBV6-5; tentative D call: TRBD2 (6 bases). The V gene's germline CDR1 is MNHEY and CDR2 SVGAGI. The CDR3 sequence is 14 residues long. V lost 5 bases and J lost 2, with 13 bases in between. The CDR3 here is CASSLGRSAYEQYF. CDR3 bases: TGTGCCAGCAGTCTGGGGAGGTCCGCCTACGAGCAGTACTTC.

A few counts support this clone. This chain connects TRBV19 to TRBJ1-2, with 10 bases identical to TRBD1. CDR3 length equals 12 residues. V lost 9 bases and J lost 8; bases outside the gene matches: 6. The germline gives CDR1 LNHDA, CDR2 SQIVND (reference sequence). The CDR3 DNA follows: TGTGCCAGCAGACAGGGGGCTAGCGGCTACACCTTC. It is translated as CASRQGASGYTF.